These 25 T cell receptor beta chains originate from one sample sequenced in a study of T cell responses to AZD1222 COVID-19 vaccine. Sequenced by immunoSEQ multiplex PCR; TCRdb stores in-frame clones only, minus some. The sample has about 97,000 clones, roughly 84% seen once. Sequenced here: peripheral blood, sampled on day 0 of AZD1222 vaccination. The receptors shown here come from an adult in good health.

Here the CDR3 DNA reads TGTGCCTGGAGTCGGACAGCGAGCTCCTATAATTCACCCCTCCACTTT. This gives the protein CAWSRTASSYNSPLHF. This rearrangement joins TRBV30 to TRBJ1-6, with a possible D match to TRBD1 (6 bases). The CDR3 covers 16 residues. Germline CDR1 GTSNPN, CDR2 SVGIG (reference sequence). V lost 2 bases and J 0 bases, leaving 11 bases between the germline ends.

This clone was counted a single time. The V and J genes are TRBV2 and TRBJ1-1; no clear D gene. The V end was cut by 8 bases, the J end by 0 bases, with 10 bases between. The CDR3 totals 13 residues. Germline V gene lookup returns CDR1 SNHLY and CDR2 FYNNEI. The CDR3 DNA reads as TGTGCCAGCGGGTTCTCCCTGAACACTGAAGCTTTCTTT. Translating it yields CASGFSLNTEAFF.

This clone has a single count. This chain uses TRBV4-3 with TRBJ2-6; the match to TRBD1 covers 11 bases. Germline assignment: CDR1 LGHNA and CDR2 YSLEER. The CDR3 runs 18 residues. After removal of 4 bases from V and 0 bases from J, the junction contained 5 bases not matched to a gene. For the CDR3, the DNA is TGCGCCAGCAGCCGCGATGGGACAGGGGGCTCTGGGGCCAACGTCCTGACTTTC. Its translation is CASSRDGTGGSGANVLTF.

The chain employs TRBV10-2 and TRBJ1-2, with D hard to call. CDR3 length: 11 residues. V lost 10 bases and J lost 8, with 14 bases in between. The germline V gene has CDR1 WSHSY and CDR2 SAAADI. The CDR3 spells CATHREGGYTF. CDR3 nucleotide sequence: TGCGCCACGCACCGGGAAGGGGGCTACACCTTC.

The chain has TRBV6-2 or TRBV6-3 and TRBJ1-4, with D unresolved. The CDR3 spans 14 residues. Germline CDR1 MNHEY, CDR2 SVGEGT. V was cut by 4 bases and J by 8 bases, with 14 bases left in between. CDR3 sequence reads: CASSFRAGSEKLFF. The CDR3 DNA reads TGTGCCAGCAGTTTCCGGGCGGGGAGCGAAAAACTGTTTTTT.

This chain connects TRBV3-1 (or the pseudogene TRBV3-2) to TRBJ2-1, with a possible D match to TRBD2 (5 bases). The CDR3 consists of 14 residues. V was trimmed by 0 bases and J by 7 bases, leaving 10 bases between them. Germline assignment: CDR1 LGHDT and CDR2 YNNKEL (reference sequence). The CDR3 bases are TGTGCCAGCAGCCAAGATATCACTAGGAATGAGCAGTTCTTC. Its protein product is CASSQDITRNEQFF.

V gene TRBV29-1 combines with J gene TRBJ1-6; weak D call: TRBD1 (5 bases). Germline V gene lookup returns CDR1 SQVTM and CDR2 ANQGSEA. V lost 8 bases and J 0 bases, leaving 23 bases between the germline ends. The CDR3 spans 18 residues. The DNA for the CDR3 is TGCAGCCCCGTCCGGTGGGGGGATCGCGTCTCCTATAATTCACCCCTCCACTTT. The encoded protein is CSPVRWGDRVSYNSPLHF.

This chain joins TRBV29-1 and TRBJ2-3; D perhaps matches TRBD2 (7 bases). Germline-derived CDR1 and CDR2 are SQVTM and ANQGSEA. Trimming cost V 4 bases and J 1 base, with 9 bases left between them. This CDR3 is 13 amino acids long. CDR3 sequence (DNA): TGCAGCGTTGGGGGGGGGCGCACAGATACGCAGTATTTT. As protein: CSVGGGRTDTQYF.

The chain employs TRBV6-5 and TRBJ2-3; 7 nucleotides line up with TRBD1. Germline lookup yields CDR1 MNHEY and CDR2 SVGAGI. V was pared by 4 bases and J by 6 bases, with 7 bases of the junction left unmatched. The CDR3 sequence is 14 residues long. CDR3 bases: TGTGCCAGCAGTTCCCGACAGGGCAGGGATACGCAGTATTTT. Residues: CASSSRQGRDTQYF.

This rearrangement joins TRBV27 to TRBJ2-3; D not resolved. V was trimmed by 4 bases and J by 7 bases, leaving 18 bases between them. Per germline, CDR1 MNHEY and CDR2 SMNVEV (reference sequence). This CDR3 spans 15 amino acids. This CDR3 is CASSSPQGRRNTQYF. The CDR3 bases are TGTGCCAGCAGTTCGCCGCAAGGACGGCGGAATACGCAGTATTTT.

As DNA, the CDR3 is TGTGCCAGCAGTTACGGCAGGGCCTACGAGCAGTACTTC. It specifies CASSYGRAYEQYF. V and J are TRBV6-2 or TRBV6-3 and TRBJ2-7, with TRBD1 as a possible D gene (5 bases). The CDR3 consists of 13 residues. Germline CDR1 is MNHEY and CDR2 is SVGEGT. Trimming left V 2 bases short and J 2 bases short, with 7 bases between.

The chain has TRBV6-5 and TRBJ1-2; D is possibly TRBD1 (6 bases). Trimming took 7 bases from V and 5 from J, leaving 17 bases between them. Per germline, CDR1 MNHEY and CDR2 SVGAGI. The CDR3 is made up of 14 amino acids. Here the CDR3 reads CASISRGGIYGYTF. CDR3 DNA sequence: TGTGCCAGCATCTCCAGGGGAGGAATATATGGCTACACCTTC.

The genes are TRBV6-6 and TRBJ1-1; D is unresolved. There are 12 residues in the CDR3. The germline V gene has CDR1 MNHNY and CDR2 SVGAGI (reference sequence). Between the trimmed V and J ends, which lost 2 bases and 6 bases, there was a span of 7 bases. CDR3 in DNA: TGTGCCAGCAGTTACCACGAGTCTGAAGCTTTCTTT. It yields the protein CASSYHESEAFF.

This chain uses TRBV29-1 with TRBJ2-7; TRBD1 agrees at 8 bases. This CDR3 comprises 14 residues. Germline CDR1 and CDR2: SQVTM and ANQGSEA. With V trimmed by 3 bases and J by 4 bases, 8 bases remained unmatched. The CDR3 DNA follows: TGCAGCGTTGATTTTTCGGACAGGGCGTACGAGCAGTACTTC. Translation: CSVDFSDRAYEQYF.

This clone was detected once. The gene calls are TRBV11-3 and TRBJ2-2, with D uncertain. The V and J ends lost 1 base and 7 bases respectively, with 7 bases between them. Per the germline V gene, CDR1 is SGHNT and CDR2 is YENEEA. The CDR3 spans 13 residues. The CDR3 DNA reads TGTGCCAGCAGCTTAGGGGTTTTCGGGGAGCTGTTTTTT. As protein: CASSLGVFGELFF.

This chain's CDR3 is CASSSDRYNEQFF. CDR3 bases: TGTGCCAGCAGTTCGGACAGGTACAATGAGCAGTTCTTC. This chain joins TRBV2 and TRBJ2-1; 7 bases are shared with TRBD1. This CDR3 region has 13 residues. CDR1 and CDR2 from the germline V gene are SNHLY and FYNNEI. With V trimmed by 5 bases and J by 4 bases, 2 bases remained unmatched.

The J gene is TRBJ2-3, the V gene TRBV10-1; D not resolved. Germline CDR1 WNHNN, CDR2 SYGVQD (reference sequence). V was trimmed by 6 bases and J by 4 bases, leaving 20 bases between them. The CDR3 sequence is 16 residues long. The CDR3 sequence is CASSRTERLRPDTQYF. The DNA of the CDR3 is TGCGCCAGCAGCAGGACGGAACGTCTTCGGCCAGATACGCAGTATTTT.

The chain carries TRBV27 and TRBJ1-3; D gene uncertain. Germline CDR1 reads MNHEY; CDR2 reads SMNVEV (reference sequence). Deletions cut 7 bases from V and 1 base from J, with 14 bases between. The CDR3 consists of 15 residues. The CDR3 sequence is CASMFRRGSGNTIYF. The CDR3 region has the DNA TGTGCCAGCATGTTCCGGCGAGGTTCTGGAAACACCATATATTTT.

The chain joins TRBV18 to TRBJ2-2, with TRBD1 matching 11 bases. CDR1 and CDR2 from the germline V gene are KGHSH and LQKENI. There are 15 residues in the CDR3. V trimming: 6 bases; J trimming: 4 bases; junction bases outside the gene matches: 4. CDR3 residues: CASSPGQGATGELFF. The CDR3 region has the DNA TGTGCCAGCTCGCCAGGACAGGGGGCCACCGGGGAGCTGTTTTTT.

The chain carries TRBV5-1 and TRBJ1-2; D is unresolved. The CDR3 is 14 residues long. Germline V gene data show CDR1 as SGHRS and CDR2 as YFSETQ. V lost 0 bases, J lost 3 bases, and 9 bases lay in between. The CDR3 is CASSLAVTYYGYTF. The CDR3 region has the DNA TGCGCCAGCAGCTTGGCCGTCACTTACTATGGCTACACCTTC.

The chain uses TRBV5-1 and TRBJ1-3; D is uncertain. The CDR3 length is 16 residues. With 0 bases removed from V and 0 bases from J, the gap between germline ends came to 10 bases. In germline, CDR1 is SGHRS, CDR2 YFSETQ. The CDR3 region has the DNA TGCGCCAGCAGCTTGGGGTCAGTCAACTCTGGAAACACCATATATTTT. This sequence encodes CASSLGSVNSGNTIYF.

The J gene is TRBJ1-5, the V gene TRBV19; D possibly corresponds to TRBD1 (5 bases). The V and J ends lost 1 base and 6 bases respectively, with 16 bases between them. Germline-derived CDR1 and CDR2 are LNHDA and SQIVND (reference sequence). The CDR3 totals 16 residues. CDR3 residues: CASSIGLGGGGQPQHF. The CDR3 bases are TGTGCCAGTAGTATAGGTCTTGGGGGAGGAGGTCAGCCCCAGCATTTT.

The genes are TRBV10-1 and TRBJ1-4; D remains unclear. The germline V gene encodes CDR1 WNHNN and CDR2 SYGVQD (reference sequence). The CDR3 has 13 amino acids. V dropped 4 bases and J dropped 6 bases, with 9 bases sitting between them. DNA for the CDR3: TGCGCCAGCAGTGCCAAAATCGATGAAAAACTGTTTTTT. Residues: CASSAKIDEKLFF.

This rearrangement joins TRBV7-9 to TRBJ1-2; tentatively, D is TRBD1 (6 bases). Trimming removed 5 bases from V and 5 bases from J, with 12 bases in between. The CDR3 runs to 13 residues. The V gene's germline CDR1 is SEHNR and CDR2 FQNEAQ (reference sequence). The CDR3 reads CASSTLQGYGYTF. CDR3 DNA: TGTGCCAGCAGCACCTTACAGGGTTATGGCTACACCTTC. Full variable domain (outside the CDR3, taken from reference TRBV7-9 and TRBJ1-2): DTGVSQNPRHKITKRGQNVTFRCDPISEHNRLYWYRQTLGQGPEFLTYFQNEAQLEKSRLLSDRFSAERPKGSFSTLEIQRTEQGDSAMYLCASSTLQGYGYTFGSGTRLTVV.

V usage is TRBV6-5 and J usage is TRBJ2-1; D may be TRBD1 or TRBD2 (6 bases each). The V gene's germline CDR1 is MNHEY and CDR2 SVGAGI. The CDR3 loop spans 15 amino acids. Trimming pared 0 bases from V and 7 bases from J, leaving 13 bases between. The CDR3 is CASSYSMGGLNEQFF. In DNA form, the CDR3 reads TGTGCCAGCAGTTACTCGATGGGGGGCCTTAATGAGCAGTTCTTC.